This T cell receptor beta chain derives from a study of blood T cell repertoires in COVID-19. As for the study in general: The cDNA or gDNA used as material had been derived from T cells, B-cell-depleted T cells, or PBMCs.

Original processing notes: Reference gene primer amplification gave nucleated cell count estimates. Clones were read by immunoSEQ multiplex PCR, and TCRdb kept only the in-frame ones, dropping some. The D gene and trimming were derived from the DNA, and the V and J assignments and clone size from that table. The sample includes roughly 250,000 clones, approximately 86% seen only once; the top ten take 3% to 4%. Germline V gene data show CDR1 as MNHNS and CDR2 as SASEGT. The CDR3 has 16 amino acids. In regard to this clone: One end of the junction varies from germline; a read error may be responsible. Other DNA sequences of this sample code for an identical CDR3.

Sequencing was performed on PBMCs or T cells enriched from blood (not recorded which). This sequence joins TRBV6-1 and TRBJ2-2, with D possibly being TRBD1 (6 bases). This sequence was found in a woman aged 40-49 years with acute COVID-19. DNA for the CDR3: TGTGCTAGCAGTGTTATGCCGGGACACCTCACCGGGGAGCTGTTTTTT. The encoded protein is CASSVMPGHLTGELFF.